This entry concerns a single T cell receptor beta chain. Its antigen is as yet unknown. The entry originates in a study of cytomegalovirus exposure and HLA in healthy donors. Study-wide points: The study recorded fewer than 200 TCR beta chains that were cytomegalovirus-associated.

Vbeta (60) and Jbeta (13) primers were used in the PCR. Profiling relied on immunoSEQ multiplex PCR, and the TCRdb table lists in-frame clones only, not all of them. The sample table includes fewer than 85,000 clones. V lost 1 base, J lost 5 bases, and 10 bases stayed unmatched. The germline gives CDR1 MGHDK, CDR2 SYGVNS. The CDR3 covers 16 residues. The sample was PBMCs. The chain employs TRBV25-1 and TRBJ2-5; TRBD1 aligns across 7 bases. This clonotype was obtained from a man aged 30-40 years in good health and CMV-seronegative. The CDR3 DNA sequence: TGTGCCAGCAGTGAATCCATGGGACAGTCCCGGGAGACCCAGTACTTC. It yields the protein CASSESMGQSRETQYF.